This T cell receptor (beta chain) was recorded in a study of cytotoxic CD8 clonotypes in ibrutinib-treated CLL (dated by TCRdb to the early 2020s). Background for the entire study: In this cohort, approximately 14 patients were treatment-naive and some 10 were relapsed/refractory, while around 17 had unmutated IGHV. Responses were partial in approximately 24 patients and complete in 2; after median 68 months follow-up, some 14 stayed in remission and some twelve progressed. Of the roughly 79 people in the trial, 26 had longitudinal samples available. The response samples were drawn at a median of approximately twelve months into treatment, with a range of roughly 6 to 40 months. Cryopreserved peripheral blood mononuclear cells were collected at three points: before therapy, at response, and at either sustained remission or disease progression. On average, each sample had about 250,000 productive templates and 96,000 or so productive rearrangements. Every sample from remission and from progressive disease was obtained while the patients were still on ibrutinib.

The germline V gene (reference sequence) gives CDR1 as MNHEY and CDR2 as SMNVEV. Measured from the cysteine to the phenylalanine, the CDR3 is 14 residues long. Only the CDR3 DNA is retained, 42 bases long and in frame from the first base. The V and J ends are trimmed by 3 bases and 7 bases, leaving 15 bases between them. Concerning this clone itself: Its antigen is currently not known. No qualities accompany the bases; no much larger clone lies one base away.

Broader findings and caveats from the paper: Clonality increased at ibrutinib response, stayed stable in sustained remission, and fell back toward baseline at progression. Baseline clonality exceeded that of age-matched healthy donors and correlated strongly with circulating CD8+ T-cell counts. Public clonotypes were rare and either contracted or stayed stable during treatment, and the rise in clonality at ibrutinib response reflected the expansion of private clonotypes. Sampling times were not matched between sustained-remission and progressing patients, and lymph node repertoires were not studied.

Taken with the paper, the label for time point translates to: approximately 25 months on ibrutinib. For TCR beta library preparation, 1.5 to 2.5 micrograms of genomic DNA was extracted from cryopreserved PBMCs. Longitudinal blood samples from CLL patients on ibrutinib monotherapy were analyzed using high-throughput TCR beta sequencing. The patients were enrolled in a single-center, open-label phase 2 trial of ibrutinib monotherapy. The goal of deep resolution MiSeq sequencing was a depth between 1 in 1 million and 1 in 200,000 T cells, and coverage averaged 10x per clonotype. The immunoSEQ hsTCRB Kit was used to generate the TCR beta libraries. Regarding the original processing steps: ImmunoSEQ Data Assistant and ImmunoSEQ Analyzer were used for data analysis, and V, D and J genes were assigned according to IMGT definitions. Clonality was computed as one minus normalized Shannon entropy of productive rearrangement frequencies, ranging from 0 to 1. Only overrepresented clonotypes making up at least 0.05% of each patient's repertoire were included in the public clonotype analysis. Some twelve repertoires from age-matched healthy donors, obtained from immuneACCESS, served as clonality controls. Not all clones reach the TCRdb copy of this immuneACCESS table, which keeps in-frame sequences only. Checked studies attribute under half of the gap to unresolved V genes and leave the rest unexplained. The DNA was the basis for D and trimming; V, J and clone size are from that table. Across this sample there are 110,000 or so clones, with under 70% seen only once. 37% of the sample goes to the ten largest clones.

The starting material was PBMCs, obtained after 24 months of ibrutinib treatment. This clonotype was sampled from a human donor with chronic lymphocytic leukemia. This chain joins TRBV27 to TRBJ2-5; a tentative D match to TRBD2 spans 5 bases. At the DNA level, the sequence is TGTGCCAGCAGTTTTGGCGGGCTCGCAGGGACCCAGTACTTC. Its coded protein is CASSFGGLAGTQYF.